One and the same sample provided the 21 T cell receptor beta chains below, sequenced in a study of regulatory T cells in long-lasting Graves disease. Sequencing libraries for TCR beta were prepared with iRepertoire HTBI primers and Arm-PCR of CDR3 regions. TCRdb itself ran the multiplex PCR reads through MiXCR, one entry per CDR3 protein. The data hold about 540,000 distinct CDR3 sequences, with less than 15% observed a single time. Sample time point: newly diagnosed GD, antithyroid drugs for less than 3 months. PBMC RNA served as the TCR library source. This sample was also put to use in a study of T cells in Graves' hyperthyroidism and ophthalmopathy.

Here the sequenced sample was peripheral blood mononuclear cells (PBMCs), taken at new diagnosis, from a patient treated with antithyroid drugs. These receptor sequences come from a man aged 25-45 years with Graves disease.

This clonotype was counted ten times or more. The chain carries TRBV11-3 and TRBJ2-1; possible D gene TRBD2, 5 bases. The CDR3 is 13 residues long. V lost 3 bases, J lost 7 bases, and 10 bases lay in between. Germline CDR1 SGHNT, CDR2 YENEEA. CDR3 in amino acids: CASSFTPGNEQFF. CDR3 DNA: TGTGCCAGCAGCTTTACTCCGGGGAATGAGCAGTTCTTC.

Many counts were recorded for this clonotype. CDR3 coding DNA: TGTGCCAGCAGCCCCATTGGAGCGGGAGTAAACGGGGAGCTGTTTTTT. Encoded protein: CASSPIGAGVNGELFF. The rearrangement uses TRBV6-1 and TRBJ2-2; 8 nucleotides align to TRBD2. The CDR3 consists of 16 residues. Per the germline V gene, CDR1 is MNHNS and CDR2 is SASEGT. The ends lost 6 bases at V and 7 bases at J; junction bases unmatched: 13.

This clonotype was detected ten times or more. The CDR3 reads CASSDDWGATDTQYF. DNA for the CDR3: TGTGCCAGCAGCGACGACTGGGGGGCGACAGATACGCAGTATTTT. The chain recombines TRBV7-2 with TRBJ2-3; D may match TRBD1 or TRBD2 (6 bases each). The V end was cut by 5 bases, the J end by 3 bases, with 15 bases between. The CDR3 length is 15 residues. From germline, CDR1 is SGHTA and CDR2 FQGNSA.

This clonotype has ten or more counts. The chain recombines TRBV7-2 with TRBJ1-2; D gene unclear. CDR3 size: 13 residues. V lost 3 bases to trimming and J lost 4 bases, with 9 bases between them. Germline-derived CDR1 and CDR2 are SGHTA and FQGNSA. The CDR3 coding sequence is TGTGCCAGCAGCTTCCTGACGGGCTATGGCTACACCTTC. This sequence encodes CASSFLTGYGYTF.

This clonotype has a count of ten or more. The gene calls are TRBV20-1 and TRBJ1-2, with TRBD1 matching over 7 bases. Trimming at V came to 0 bases and at J to 3 bases, leaving 1 base not matched to a gene. The CDR3 has 13 residues. The germline V gene encodes CDR1 DFQATT and CDR2 SNEGSKA (reference sequence). The CDR3 nucleotides read TGCAGTGCTAGAGACAGGGGGTACTATGGCTACACCTTC. Residues: CSARDRGYYGYTF.

The sample holds a few counts of this clonotype. V and J are TRBV19 and TRBJ1-5; D gene unclear. Germline-derived CDR1 and CDR2 are LNHDA and SQIVND (reference sequence). There are 13 residues in the CDR3. Trimming took off 10 bases at V and 5 bases at J, with 15 bases between the two ends. The CDR3 DNA reads TGTGCCACCAGAGAAGTCGGATATCAGCCCCAGCATTTT. Its protein product is CATREVGYQPQHF.

This clonotype was counted ten times or more. The CDR3 nucleotides read TGTGCCAGTAGCGGCCTCCTTAGGTCGAAGACGAACACCGGGGAGCTGTTTTTT. It yields the protein CASSGLLRSKTNTGELFF. The chain has TRBV27 and TRBJ2-2; D possibly corresponds to TRBD2 (6 bases). Trimming removed 9 bases from V and 0 bases from J, with 23 bases in between. This CDR3 region has 18 residues. The germline gives CDR1 MNHEY, CDR2 SMNVEV (reference sequence).

This clonotype came up many times. This rearrangement joins TRBV20-1 to TRBJ2-7; D gene uncertain. Trimming shortened V by 1 base and J by 0 bases, and 10 bases separated the two germline ends. This CDR3 spans 14 amino acids. Germline V gives CDR1 DFQATT, CDR2 SNEGSKA (reference sequence). The CDR3 DNA reads as TGCAGTGCTAGAGGAATCCAGTACTCCTACGAGCAGTACTTC. This codes for CSARGIQYSYEQYF.

This clonotype was observed at least ten times. V usage is TRBV29-1 and J usage is TRBJ1-1; TRBD1 is a possible D gene (6 bases). Germline V gene sequence: CDR1 SQVTM, CDR2 ANQGSEA. This CDR3 has 11 amino acids. CDR3 DNA: TGCAGTGGGTTCACAGGGACTTATGCTTTCTTT. Encoded protein: CSGFTGTYAFF.

This clonotype was picked up a small number of times. The chain uses TRBV15 and TRBJ2-1, with D maybe TRBD2 (6 bases). V lost 3 bases and J lost 0, with 9 bases in between. The CDR3 runs 15 residues. CDR1 LNHNV and CDR2 YYDKDF come from the germline V gene (reference sequence). This chain's CDR3 is CATSSRDSSYNEQFF. In nucleotides, the CDR3 is TGTGCCACCAGCAGCCGGGACTCCTCCTACAATGAGCAGTTCTTC.

This clonotype was picked up many times. This chain joins TRBV27 and TRBJ1-1; 8 bases align to TRBD1. In germline, CDR1 is MNHEY, CDR2 SMNVEV (reference sequence). This CDR3 contains 13 residues. Trimming at V came to 9 bases and at J to 5 bases, leaving 8 bases not matched to a gene. The CDR3 region is CASRTGRGTEAFF. DNA for the CDR3: TGTGCCAGTCGGACAGGGAGAGGGACTGAAGCTTTCTTT.

This clonotype was counted at least ten times. This chain links TRBV6-1 with TRBJ1-5; D unresolved. Germline V lookup: CDR1 MNHNS, CDR2 SASEGT. V was trimmed by 6 bases and J by 4 bases, leaving 4 bases between them. The CDR3 is 11 amino acids. The CDR3 DNA follows: TGTGCCAGCAGGACGAATCAGCCCCAGCATTTT. Translated, it gives CASRTNQPQHF.

The sample holds many counts of this clonotype. The chain combines TRBV7-9 with TRBJ2-3; 10 nucleotides line up with TRBD1. V trimming: 3 bases; J trimming: 2 bases; junction bases outside the gene matches: 5. The V gene's germline CDR1 is SEHNR and CDR2 FQNEAQ (reference sequence). The CDR3 length is 16 residues. The CDR3 loop is CASSFRTGGYTDTQYF. Here the CDR3 DNA reads TGTGCCAGCAGCTTTCGGACAGGGGGATACACAGATACGCAGTATTTT.

In regard to this clonotype: A read error is possible here, since a much larger clone lies one base away. This chain's CDR3 is CASSLGAGGSGDTIYF. The CDR3 DNA is TGTGCCAGCAGCTTAGGGGCAGGGGGCTCTGGAGACACCATATATTTT. This sequence joins TRBV11-3 and TRBJ1-3, with 8 bases identical to TRBD1. Germline V gives CDR1 SGHNT, CDR2 YENEEA. The CDR3 extends over 16 amino acids.

The chain carries TRBV29-1 and TRBJ2-3; D is unresolved. Germline CDR1 reads SQVTM; CDR2 reads ANQGSEA. CDR3 length: 13 amino acids. V was pared by 4 bases and J by 6 bases, with 14 bases between. CDR3 sequence: CSVGIGRSDTQYF. CDR3 DNA: TGCAGCGTTGGGATCGGTAGGAGCGATACGCAGTATTTT.

This clonotype has ten or more counts. J is TRBJ1-2 and V is TRBV12-5, with D hard to call. V was cut by 1 base and J by 3 bases, with 18 bases left in between. The germline V gene encodes CDR1 LGHNT and CDR2 FRNRAP. This CDR3 is 17 amino acids long. The CDR3 sequence: CASGLAFLSGPHYGYTF. CDR3 bases: TGTGCTAGTGGTTTGGCCTTTCTTTCTGGGCCTCACTATGGCTACACCTTC.

In its sample, this clonotype was seen many times. The chain has TRBV6-2 or TRBV6-3 and TRBJ2-1; 10 bases are shared with TRBD2. The CDR3 loop spans 15 amino acids. Germline lookup yields CDR1 MNHEY and CDR2 SVGEGT. The V gene end was trimmed by 7 bases and the J gene end by 8 bases; junction bases not matched to a gene: 11. The CDR3 region is CASNSAGGPLYEQFF. CDR3 in DNA: TGTGCCAGCAATTCAGCGGGAGGGCCACTCTATGAGCAGTTCTTC.

The genes are TRBV2 and TRBJ2-2; TRBD1 might be the D (5 bases). CDR3 size: 15 residues. Germline V lookup: CDR1 SNHLY, CDR2 FYNNEI. Trimming removed 4 bases at V and 1 base at J, with 10 bases between. The CDR3 reads CASSAQGQNTGELFF. For the CDR3, the DNA is TGTGCCAGCAGTGCGCAGGGCCAGAACACCGGGGAGCTGTTTTTT. The full variable domain, in which reference TRBV2 and TRBJ2-2 provide the parts outside the CDR3, is EPEVTQTPSHQVTQMGQEVILRCVPISNHLYFYWYRQILGQKVEFLVSFYNNEISEKSEIFDDQFSVERPDGSNFTLKIRSTKLEDSAMYFCASSAQGQNTGELFFGEGSRLTVL.

This clonotype came up many times. This rearrangement joins TRBV11-2 to TRBJ1-3; no reliable D call. The CDR3 length is 13 residues. Trimming removed 5 bases from V and 2 bases from J, with 7 bases in between. CDR1 and CDR2 (germline): SGHAT, FQNNGV. CDR3 bases: TGTGCCAGCAGCCTACTTCCTGGAAACACCATATATTTT. It yields the protein CASSLLPGNTIYF.

The chain recombines TRBV12-3 or TRBV12-4 with TRBJ1-5, with a tentative D call TRBD1 (6 bases). The CDR3 spans 17 residues. Trimming took 5 bases from V and 1 from J, leaving 18 bases between them. The DNA of the CDR3 is TGTGCCAGCAGTCCACCGACAGGACTTGAGAGCAATCAGCCCCAGCATTTT. This gives the protein CASSPPTGLESNQPQHF.

The chain employs TRBV7-7 and TRBJ2-5; D is ambiguous. Trimming removed 1 base at V and 4 bases at J, with 10 bases between. Germline V CDR1 and CDR2: SSHAT, FNYEAQ (reference sequence). The CDR3 consists of 14 residues. This chain's CDR3 is CASSLGRISETQYF. For the CDR3, the DNA is TGTGCCAGCAGCTTAGGGAGAATCTCAGAGACCCAGTACTTC.